Shown below are 25 T cell receptor beta chains from a single sample sequenced in a study of T-cell memory formation after mild COVID-19. MiXCR was run by TCRdb on the 5' RACE reads, yielding one entry per CDR3 protein. This table holds 200,000 to 250,000 distinct CDR3 sequences, 8% to 11% found once. Sequenced material: PBMCs or a T cell subset sorted from them (not recorded which). These receptors came from a man between 18 and 35 years old who had mild COVID-19 (a few samples of this study predate the infection). Cell type and time point are not known.

In nucleotides, the CDR3 is TGTGCCAGCAGTCGTCAGGAGGGATTTGACTACACCTTC. It translates to CASSRQEGFDYTF. The chain has TRBV27 and TRBJ1-2, with D unclear. The CDR3 runs to 13 residues. Germline values: CDR1 MNHEY, CDR2 SMNVEV (reference sequence). With 5 bases removed from V and 10 bases from J, the gap between germline ends came to 17 bases.

On this clonotype itself: One end of the junction varies from germline; a read error may be responsible. The genes are TRBV7-7 and TRBJ2-3; D is uncertain. Germline CDR1 SSHAT, CDR2 FNYEAQ (reference sequence). This CDR3 has 13 residues. CDR3 loop: CASSLDSSDTQYF. Written as DNA, the CDR3 is TGTGCTAGCAGCTTAGACTCCTCAGATACGCAGTATTTT.

As to this clonotype: A junction boundary mismatches the germline segment, possibly from a read error. This rearrangement joins TRBV12-3 or TRBV12-4 to TRBJ2-5, with D uncertain. CDR3 length equals 11 residues. This chain's CDR3 is CDSSRGGTQYF. DNA for the CDR3: TGTGACAGCAGTCGCGGCGGGACCCAGTACTTC.

This clonotype was picked up a small number of times. The chain is built from TRBV28 and TRBJ2-5; D is undetermined. The ends were cut back, 6 bases at V and 4 bases at J, with 15 bases in the middle. Looked up from germline, CDR1 is MDHEN and CDR2 is SYDVKM. This CDR3 region has 14 residues. The CDR3: CASSIPSRAETQYF. The CDR3, as DNA: TGTGCCAGCAGCATTCCTTCTCGGGCAGAGACCCAGTACTTC.

This clonotype was observed a few times. This chain links TRBV7-9 with TRBJ2-3; unclear D gene. Germline CDR1 reads SEHNR; CDR2 reads FQNEAQ (reference sequence). The CDR3 runs 12 residues. Trimming pared 0 bases from V and 9 bases from J, leaving 7 bases between. The CDR3 sequence: CASSLAPQTQYF. CDR3 in DNA: TGTGCCAGCAGCTTAGCGCCTCAGACGCAGTATTTT.

This clonotype has only a few counts. This chain uses TRBV7-2 with TRBJ2-3; D remains ambiguous. The V end was cut by 5 bases, the J end by 4 bases, with 16 bases between. The germline gives CDR1 SGHTA, CDR2 FQGNSA. The CDR3 extends over 15 amino acids. The DNA for the CDR3 is TGTGCCAGCAGCCTCGGACGAGTAGGTTCAGATACGCAGTATTTT. It is translated as CASSLGRVGSDTQYF. The complete variable domain, with remaining parts taken from reference TRBV7-2 and TRBJ2-3, reads GAGVSQSPSNKVTEKGKDVELRCDPISGHTALYWYRQSLGQGLEFLIYFQGNSAPDKSGLPSDRFSAERTGGSVSTLTIQRTQQEDSAVYLCASSLGRVGSDTQYFGPGTRLTVL.

This clonotype showed up just a few times. The chain combines TRBV29-1 with TRBJ2-5; 9 bases are a match to TRBD1. The V gene's germline CDR1 is SQVTM and CDR2 ANQGSEA. The CDR3 has 12 residues. After removal of 6 bases from V and 5 bases from J, the junction contained 4 bases not matched to a gene. CDR3 nucleotide sequence: TGCAGCGTCCGGGACAGGGAGGAGACCCAGTACTTC. Protein: CSVRDREETQYF.

This chain uses TRBV5-1 with TRBJ1-5; 9 positions agree with TRBD1. Trimming at V came to 4 bases and at J to 1 base, leaving 3 bases not matched to a gene. This CDR3 is 15 amino acids long. Germline V lookup: CDR1 SGHRS, CDR2 YFSETQ. The CDR3 DNA is TGCGCCAGCAGCAAAGGGACAGGGAGCAATCAGCCCCAGCATTTT. Its translation: CASSKGTGSNQPQHF.

The chain combines TRBV3-1 with TRBJ2-1, with D perhaps matching TRBD2 (6 bases). The V gene's germline CDR1 is LGHDT and CDR2 YNNKEL (reference sequence). The CDR3 is made up of 13 amino acids. V lost 0 bases and J lost 9, with 9 bases in between. The DNA for the CDR3 is TGTGCCAGCAGCCAAGAGGGGGGTCGTGAGCAGTTCTTC. Amino acid sequence: CASSQEGGREQFF.

In its sample, this clonotype was seen a few times. CDR3 DNA sequence: TGTGCCAGCAGCTTTACACCCGACAATGAGCAGTTCTTC. It yields the protein CASSFTPDNEQFF. This sequence joins TRBV7-3 and TRBJ2-1; D remains unclear. V was pared by 3 bases and J by 5 bases, with 8 bases between. Germline V gene lookup returns CDR1 SGHTA and CDR2 FQGTGA. The CDR3 totals 13 residues.

This clonotype appeared a few times. The rearrangement links TRBV5-1 to TRBJ1-2; TRBD1 might be the D (5 bases). V lost 4 bases and J lost 8, with 12 bases in between. The CDR3 length is 12 residues. Germline CDR1 reads SGHRS; CDR2 reads YFSETQ. Here the CDR3 reads CASSPQGRGYTF. Written as DNA, the CDR3 is TGCGCCAGCAGCCCCCAGGGTCGCGGCTACACCTTC.

V gene TRBV18 combines with J gene TRBJ1-2; D unresolved. CDR1 is KGHSH and CDR2 is LQKENI in the germline V gene. This CDR3 contains 11 residues. With 1 base removed from V and 8 bases from J, the gap between germline ends came to 5 bases. In DNA, the CDR3 is TGTGCCAGCTCACCACGGGAGGGCTACACCTTC. It is translated as CASSPREGYTF.

In its sample, this clonotype was seen a few times. The V and J genes are TRBV5-1 and TRBJ2-2; D gene ambiguous. Germline assignment: CDR1 SGHRS and CDR2 YFSETQ. V was shortened by 0 bases and J by 2 bases, with 8 bases between the two germline ends. The length of the CDR3 is 15 residues. CDR3 bases: TGCGCCAGCAGCTTGGCCCCGCTTAACACCGGGGAGCTGTTTTTT. Translating it yields CASSLAPLNTGELFF.

This clonotype was seen ten or more times. The chain links TRBV5-1 to TRBJ2-5, with 9 bases aligning to TRBD2. V lost 3 bases to trimming and J lost 4 bases; unmatched junction nucleotides: 7. The CDR3 is made up of 15 amino acids. Germline assignment: CDR1 SGHRS and CDR2 YFSETQ. The CDR3: CASSSQASGVETQYF. Here the CDR3 DNA reads TGCGCCAGCAGCTCCCAGGCTAGCGGGGTAGAGACCCAGTACTTC.

This clonotype was found a few times. This chain connects TRBV12-3 or TRBV12-4 to TRBJ2-1; perhaps TRBD2 as D (6 bases). The germline V and J ends were trimmed by 3 bases and 12 bases, with 21 bases remaining between them. The CDR3 sequence is 15 residues long. DNA for the CDR3: TGTGCCAGCAGTTTTGGTACGGGACTGATCCTTAGGCAGTTCTTC. Translating it yields CASSFGTGLILRQFF.

The CDR3 sequence: CASSLHARVGPKLFF. CDR3 bases: TGTGCCAGCAGCTTACACGCCCGAGTGGGGCCGAAACTGTTTTTT. The J gene is TRBJ1-4, the V gene TRBV7-9; weak D call: TRBD1 (5 bases). Germline CDR1 and CDR2: SEHNR and FQNEAQ (reference sequence). V lost 2 bases to trimming and J lost 11 bases, with 18 bases between them. There are 15 residues in the CDR3.

The chain carries TRBV29-1 and TRBJ2-3; no clear D gene. Germline assignment: CDR1 SQVTM and CDR2 ANQGSEA. The germline V and J ends were trimmed by 2 bases and 2 bases, with 5 bases remaining between them. The CDR3 extends over 12 amino acids. The CDR3 DNA sequence: TGCAGCGTTGAACCGCCCACAGATACGCAGTATTTT. Translation gives CSVEPPTDTQYF.

The CDR3 region has the DNA TGTGCCAGCAGTTACTCATACAGGGTCGGGAACACTGAAGCTTTCTTT. Its translation: CASSYSYRVGNTEAFF. The chain combines TRBV6-5 with TRBJ1-1; possible D gene TRBD1, 6 bases. The ends were cut back, 0 bases at V and 1 base at J, with 12 bases in the middle. The CDR3 is 16 amino acids. Per the germline V gene, CDR1 is MNHEY and CDR2 is SVGAGI.

This clonotype has just a few counts. This chain joins TRBV2 and TRBJ2-3; 9 bases fit TRBD2. J was trimmed by 5 bases and V by 2 bases; bases with no gene match: 8. The CDR3 extends over 16 amino acids. The germline V gene encodes CDR1 SNHLY and CDR2 FYNNEI. CDR3 loop: CASSESGGPSRDTQYF. DNA of the CDR3: TGTGCCAGCAGTGAAAGCGGGGGGCCTTCTCGAGATACGCAGTATTTT.

This clonotype was counted a few times. This rearrangement joins TRBV7-2 to TRBJ2-3, with 8 bases aligning to TRBD2. With 2 bases clipped from V and 4 bases from J, the junction kept 5 bases outside the gene matches. The germline V gene encodes CDR1 SGHTA and CDR2 FQGNSA. The length of the CDR3 is 15 residues. CDR3: CASSLYGGGPDTQYF. CDR3 nucleotides: TGTGCCAGCAGCTTATACGGGGGGGGGCCAGATACGCAGTATTTT.

This clonotype was observed a few times. The chain links TRBV5-4 to TRBJ2-4; TRBD1 agrees at 7 bases. The ends lost 3 bases at V and 5 bases at J; junction bases unmatched: 8. Germline V lookup: CDR1 SGHNT, CDR2 YYREEE (reference sequence). The CDR3 loop spans 15 amino acids. CDR3 in amino acids: CASSSDRDGQNIQYF. CDR3 in DNA: TGTGCCAGCAGCTCTGACAGGGACGGCCAAAACATTCAGTACTTC.

In its sample, this clonotype was seen a few times. The V gene is TRBV5-6, the J gene TRBJ1-2; 7 nucleotides align to TRBD1. Germline CDR1 reads SGHDT; CDR2 reads YYEEEE. Germline trimming cut 2 bases from V and 7 bases from J; bases unmatched to any gene: 8. The CDR3 is made up of 14 amino acids. The CDR3, as DNA: TGTGCCAGCAGCTTTATGTCAGGGGGTCGTGGCTACACCTTC. It is translated as CASSFMSGGRGYTF.

This rearrangement joins TRBV7-2 to TRBJ2-4, with 8 bases lining up with TRBD1. V trimming: 5 bases; J trimming: 7 bases; junction bases outside the gene matches: 10. CDR3 size: 15 residues. Germline-derived CDR1 and CDR2 are SGHTA and FQGNSA. The chain's CDR3 is CASSPGGGPFNIQYF. The CDR3 DNA follows: TGTGCCAGCAGCCCAGGGGGCGGCCCGTTTAACATTCAGTACTTC.

This clonotype was counted a few times. The rearrangement joins TRBV6-2 or TRBV6-3 to TRBJ1-2; 11 bases align to TRBD1. Germline V gives CDR1 MNHEY, CDR2 SVGEGT. V was pared by 0 bases and J by 4 bases, with 7 bases of the junction left unmatched. The CDR3 totals 17 residues. The CDR3 spells CASSYSDRGQGRYGYTF. The CDR3 nucleotides are TGTGCCAGCAGTTACTCGGACAGGGGGCAGGGCCGCTATGGCTACACCTTC.

The chain has TRBV2 and TRBJ1-1; tentatively, D is TRBD1 (5 bases). CDR1 is SNHLY, CDR2 FYNNEI, per germline. Between the trimmed V and J ends, which lost 8 bases and 13 bases, there was a span of 11 bases. The CDR3 totals 9 residues. CDR3 coding DNA: TGTGCCAGCGGTCGGGGCTTTTTCTTT. Protein: CASGRGFFF.